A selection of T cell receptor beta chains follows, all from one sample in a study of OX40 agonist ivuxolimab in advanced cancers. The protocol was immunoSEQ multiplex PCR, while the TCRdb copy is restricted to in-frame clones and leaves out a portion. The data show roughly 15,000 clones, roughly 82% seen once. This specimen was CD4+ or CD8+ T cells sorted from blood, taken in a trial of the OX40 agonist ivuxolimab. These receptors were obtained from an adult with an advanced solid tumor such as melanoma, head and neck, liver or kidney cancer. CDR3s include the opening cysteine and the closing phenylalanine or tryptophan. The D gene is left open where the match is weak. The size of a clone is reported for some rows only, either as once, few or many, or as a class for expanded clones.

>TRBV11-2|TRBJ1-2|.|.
TGTGCCAGCAGCTTAGATTTGGGCTATGGCTACACCTTC
CASSLDLGYGYTF
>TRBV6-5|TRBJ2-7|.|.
TGTGCCAGCACCCCGGGACACAGACGTTACGAGCAGTACTTC
CASTPGHRRYEQYF
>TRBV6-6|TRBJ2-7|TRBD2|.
TGTGCCTGTGGACTAGCGGGAGAGTACGAGCAGTACTTC
CACGLAGEYEQYF
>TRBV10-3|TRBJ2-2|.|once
TGTGCCATCTCCCCCCAGGGGACCACAAACACCGGGGAGCTGTTTTTT
CAISPQGTTNTGELFF
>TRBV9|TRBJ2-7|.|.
TGTGCCAGCAGCGTAGGTATACGCTACGAGCAGTACTTC
CASSVGIRYEQYF
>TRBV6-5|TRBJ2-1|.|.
TGTGCCAGCAGTGGAGGAACAGGTAAAGAGCAGTTCTTC
CASSGGTGKEQFF
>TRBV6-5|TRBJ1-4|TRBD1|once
TGTGCCAGCAGGGGACAGGGCTTGGAAAAACTGTTTTTT
CASRGQGLEKLFF
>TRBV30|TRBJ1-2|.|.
TGTGCCTGGAGGCCCGGAGGAGGCTATGGCTACACCTTC
CAWRPGGGYGYTF
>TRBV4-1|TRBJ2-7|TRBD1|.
TGCGCCAGCAGCCAAAACGACAGGGGAGGCTACGAGCAGTACTTC
CASSQNDRGGYEQYF
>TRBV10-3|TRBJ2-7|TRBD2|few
TGTGCCATCAGTCCGGGACTAGCGGGAGACGAGCAGTACTTC
CAISPGLAGDEQYF
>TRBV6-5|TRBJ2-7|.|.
TGTGCCAGCAGTTACAGCGGCGTGGAAGCGGGCGACGAGCAGTACTTC
CASSYSGVEAGDEQYF
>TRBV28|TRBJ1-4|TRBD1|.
TGTGCCAGCAGTTCAGCCGGGACAGGGCCAGAAAAACTGTTTTTT
CASSSAGTGPEKLFF
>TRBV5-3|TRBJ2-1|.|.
TGTGCCGGACGGAGGCAGTCCTACAATGAGCAGTTCTTC
CAGRRQSYNEQFF
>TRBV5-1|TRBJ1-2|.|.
TGCGCCAGCGCCAATCGGGACGGAAACTATGGCTACACCTTC
CASANRDGNYGYTF
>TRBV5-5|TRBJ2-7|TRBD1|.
TGTGCCAGCAGCTTAGGACAGGGAGGACCCTACGAGCAGTACTTC
CASSLGQGGPYEQYF
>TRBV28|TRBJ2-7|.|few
TGTGCCAGCAGTGGCATCGGGTACGAGCAGTACTTC
CASSGIGYEQYF
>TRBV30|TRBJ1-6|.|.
TGTGCCTGGAGTTCCGGCCTTGGGGACTCACCCCTCCACTTT
CAWSSGLGDSPLHF
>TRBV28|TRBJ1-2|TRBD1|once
TGTGCCAGCAGTTTAACAGGGGGCGCTGGCTACACCTTC
CASSLTGGAGYTF
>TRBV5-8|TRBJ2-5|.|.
TGTGCCAGCAAGGACTTTCGGGAGACCCAGTACTTC
CASKDFRETQYF
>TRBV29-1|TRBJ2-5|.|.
TGCAGCGCTCCCCGGGGAGAGACCCAGTACTTC
CSAPRGETQYF
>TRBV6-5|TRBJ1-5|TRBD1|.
TGTGCCAGCAGTTACTCCGGGACAGCTAATCAGCCCCAGCATTTT
CASSYSGTANQPQHF
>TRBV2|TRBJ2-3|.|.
TGTGCCAGCAATTTCGGGGCCACAGATACGCAGTATTTT
CASNFGATDTQYF
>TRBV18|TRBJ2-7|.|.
TGTGCCAGCTCCGGACAGAGAGCCTACGAGCAGTACTTC
CASSGQRAYEQYF
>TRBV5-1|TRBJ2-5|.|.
TGCGCCAGCAGCGTGTTCGGTAGCCAAGAGACCCAGTACTTC
CASSVFGSQETQYF
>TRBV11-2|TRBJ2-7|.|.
TGTGCCAGCAGCTTGGCGGGGACTCATCTTTGGTACTTC
CASSLAGTHLWYF
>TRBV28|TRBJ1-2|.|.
TGTGCCAGTGATAGGGGGGCCTCTGGCTACACCTTC
CASDRGASGYTF
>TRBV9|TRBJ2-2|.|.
TGTGCCAGCAGCGTAGAGACTACTCCGGGGGAGCTGTTTTTT
CASSVETTPGELFF
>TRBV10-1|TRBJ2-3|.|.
TGCGCCAGCAGTGAAAGCTCAGATACGCAGTATTTT
CASSESSDTQYF
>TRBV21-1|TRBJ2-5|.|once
TGTGCCAGCAGCAAAGTTACAGGGGCCCTCAGGAGGGACTTGGAGCAGTACTTC
CASSKVTGALRRDLEQYF
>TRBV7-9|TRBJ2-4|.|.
TGTGCCAGCAGCTTAGTGGGGGAGGCGGGCACCAAAAACATTCAGTACTTC
CASSLVGEAGTKNIQYF
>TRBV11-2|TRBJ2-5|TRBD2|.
TGTGCCAGCAGCTTTCAGGGCGGGAGGGCAGAGACCCAGTACTTC
CASSFQGGRAETQYF
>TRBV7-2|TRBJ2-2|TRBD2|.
TGTGCCAGCAGCTTTGAGGCTAGCGGGACTAACACCGGGGAGCTGTTTTTT
CASSFEASGTNTGELFF
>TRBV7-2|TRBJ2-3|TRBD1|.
TGTGCCAGCAGCCCGTGGACAGGGGGGGGCACAGATACGCAGTATTTT
CASSPWTGGGTDTQYF
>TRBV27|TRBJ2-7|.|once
TGTGCCAGCAGTAGAGGGTCGGGTTCCTACGAGCAGTACTTC
CASSRGSGSYEQYF
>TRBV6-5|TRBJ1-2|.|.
TGTGCCAGCACCGGAGAAACGGGTCTCCTCTATGGCTACACCTTC
CASTGETGLLYGYTF
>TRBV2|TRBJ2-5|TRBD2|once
TGTGCCAGCAAGGCGGGAGTTGGGGAGACCCAGTACTTC
CASKAGVGETQYF
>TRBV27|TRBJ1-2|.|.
TGTGCCAGCAGTTCGAGCCAACTGCGCTATGGCTACACCTTC
CASSSSQLRYGYTF
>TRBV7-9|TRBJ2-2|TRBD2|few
TGTGCCAGCAGCCCAGGGATGGTAGCGGGGCCGAACACCGGGGAGCTGTTTTTT
CASSPGMVAGPNTGELFF
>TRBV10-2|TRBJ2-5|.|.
TGCGCCAGCAGTGAACACCAGCAAGAGACCCAGTACTTC
CASSEHQQETQYF
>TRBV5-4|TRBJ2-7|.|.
TGTGCCAGCAGCTTTCGGGGGTTAAGCGAGCAGTACTTC
CASSFRGLSEQYF